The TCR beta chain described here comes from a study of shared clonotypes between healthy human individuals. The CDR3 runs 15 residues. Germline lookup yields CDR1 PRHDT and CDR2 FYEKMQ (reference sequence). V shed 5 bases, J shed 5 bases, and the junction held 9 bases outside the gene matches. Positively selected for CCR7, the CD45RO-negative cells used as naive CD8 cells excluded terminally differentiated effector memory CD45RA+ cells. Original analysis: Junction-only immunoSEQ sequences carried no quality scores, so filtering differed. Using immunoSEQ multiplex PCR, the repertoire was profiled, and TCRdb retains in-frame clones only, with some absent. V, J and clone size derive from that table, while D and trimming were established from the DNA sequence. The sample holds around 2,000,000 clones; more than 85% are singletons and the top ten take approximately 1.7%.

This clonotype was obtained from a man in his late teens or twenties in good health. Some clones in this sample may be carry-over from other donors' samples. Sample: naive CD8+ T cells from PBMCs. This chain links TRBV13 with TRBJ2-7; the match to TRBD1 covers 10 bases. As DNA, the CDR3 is TGTGCCAGCAGCCCCAAGGGACAGGGGAGGAACGAGCAGTACTTC. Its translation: CASSPKGQGRNEQYF.